The present T cell receptor beta chain was sequenced within a study of post-analysis software for immune sequencing data. Overall study: The patients showed relapsing-remitting, secondary progressive and progressive-relapsing multiple sclerosis courses. Findings and caveats of the study: Comparison with controls showed significantly lower normalized Chao1 diversity in multiple sclerosis patients. F measure grouped same-batch samples tightly together. Roughly 5 TRBV segments (TRBV5-6, TRBV5-1 and TRBV20-1 among them) occurred more frequently in patients than in controls.

Only a few counts were recorded for this clonotype. Antigen: not known. CDR3 length: 14 amino acids. Germline loops: CDR1 MNHNS, CDR2 SASEGT. The trim removed 3 bases at V and 5 bases at J, leaving 5 bases unmatched. Unique molecular identifiers tagged the TCR beta cDNA libraries. Using its own MiXCR run on the PCR reads, TCRdb lists one record per CDR3 protein. Of more than 450,000 distinct CDR3 sequences listed, less than 40% are singletons. This TCR was recovered from a girl aged 2-17 years with multiple sclerosis. The sequencing sample was made of blood. This rearrangement joins TRBV6-1 to TRBJ1-1, with 8 bases fitting TRBD1. CDR3 sequence (DNA): TGTGCCAGCAGTGACAGGGGGCGTAGGACTGAAGCTTTCTTT. Protein sequence: CASSDRGRRTEAFF.